These 19 T cell receptor beta chains share one sample of origin, sequenced in a study of T cells in Graves' hyperthyroidism and ophthalmopathy. RNA transcripts provided the source from which TCR beta CDR3 regions were amplified. The TCR CDR3 first-round RT-PCR relied on the HTBI primer set. TCRdb reanalysed the multiplex PCR reads using MiXCR and keeps one entry per CDR3 protein. The sample lists over 500,000 distinct CDR3 sequences, 15% to 20% occurring once. Specimen: blood. The receptors were sampled from a woman between 18 and 29 years old with Graves' ophthalmopathy.

This clonotype was seen ten or more times. The chain recombines TRBV28 with TRBJ1-2, with D maybe TRBD1 (6 bases). The CDR3 totals 15 residues. With 6 bases removed from V and 3 bases from J, the gap between germline ends came to 17 bases. CDR1 is MDHEN, CDR2 SYDVKM, per germline. The CDR3 DNA follows: TGTGCCAGCAGGGCCCAAGGGGGTCGCTACTATGGCTACACCTTC. This translates into CASRAQGGRYYGYTF.

This clonotype was seen a few times. The gene calls are TRBV7-3 and TRBJ2-2; TRBD1 matches 8 bases. The CDR3 length is 18 residues. The junction had 11 bases not matched to a gene; V was cut back by 5 bases and J by 0 bases. Germline V lookup: CDR1 SGHTA, CDR2 FQGTGA. Here the CDR3 reads CASSPTPGTGSNTGELFF. CDR3 bases: TGTGCCAGCAGCCCCACCCCCGGGACAGGATCGAACACCGGGGAGCTGTTTTTT. Full variable domain (missing parts from reference TRBV7-3 and TRBJ2-2): GAGVSQTPSNKVTEKGKYVELRCDPISGHTALYWYRQSLGQGPEFLIYFQGTGAADDSGLPNDRFFAVRPEGSVSTLKIQRTERGDSAVYLCASSPTPGTGSNTGELFFGEGSRLTVL.

This clonotype was detected ten times or more. The chain has TRBV5-1 and TRBJ2-7, with TRBD1 identical over 7 bases. Germline CDR1 reads SGHRS; CDR2 reads YFSETQ. The CDR3 has 14 amino acids. Unmatched junction bases numbered 4, after V lost 2 bases and J lost 2 bases. The CDR3, as DNA: TGCGCCAGCAGCTTCCTAGGGGGCGCCTACGAGCAGTACTTC. Encoded protein: CASSFLGGAYEQYF.

This clonotype has more than one count but fewer than ten. This chain connects TRBV6-1 to TRBJ2-3; 10 bases are a match to TRBD1. The germline V gene has CDR1 MNHNS and CDR2 SASEGT. The V and J ends lost 8 bases and 3 bases, in that order; junction bases with no gene match: 5. The CDR3 consists of 14 residues. The CDR3 loop is CASEDRGETDTQYF. CDR3 coding DNA: TGTGCCAGCGAGGACAGGGGGGAAACAGATACGCAGTATTTT.

This chain uses TRBV28 with TRBJ1-6; a weak D match, TRBD1 (6 bases). Deletions cut 2 bases from V and 10 bases from J, with 12 bases between. CDR1 is MDHEN, CDR2 SYDVKM, per germline. There are 14 residues in the CDR3. CDR3 bases: TGTGCCAGCAGTTTAAGGGGGGTGTGGTCACCCCTCCACTTT. It translates to CASSLRGVWSPLHF.

This clonotype occurred a few times. The V and J genes are TRBV7-9 and TRBJ2-7; weak D call: TRBD2 (5 bases). The CDR3 extends over 14 amino acids. The ends were cut back, 4 bases at V and 6 bases at J, with 16 bases in the middle. Germline CDR1 SEHNR, CDR2 FQNEAQ (reference sequence). CDR3 amino acids: CASSSHRGPFEQYF. Written as DNA, the CDR3 is TGTGCCAGCAGCTCCCATCGGGGTCCGTTCGAGCAGTACTTC.

This clonotype was seen only a few times. The V and J genes are TRBV6-1 and TRBJ1-5; 7 bases map to TRBD1. This CDR3 is built from 14 residues. The germline V gene encodes CDR1 MNHNS and CDR2 SASEGT. V shed 6 bases and J 6 bases; nucleotides not matched to a gene: 8. CDR3 protein: CASSRGKSGQPQHF. Here the CDR3 DNA reads TGTGCCAGCAGCAGGGGGAAGAGCGGTCAGCCCCAGCATTTT.

The CDR3 DNA reads TGTGCCAGCAGCGGACAGGGGACCGCCTACGAGCAGTACTTC. Amino acids: CASSGQGTAYEQYF. The chain couples TRBV2 to TRBJ2-7; TRBD1 aligns across 9 bases. V was clipped by 6 bases and J by 2 bases; unmatched bases: 5. Germline CDR1 and CDR2: SNHLY and FYNNEI. The CDR3 is 14 residues long.

The table lists this clonotype with many counts. This rearrangement joins TRBV28 to TRBJ2-3; TRBD2 matches at 12 bases. V trimming: 0 bases; J trimming: 4 bases; junction bases outside the gene matches: 2. The germline V gene encodes CDR1 MDHEN and CDR2 SYDVKM. The CDR3 spans 16 residues. CDR3 coding DNA: TGTGCCAGCAGTTTATGGACTAGCGGGAGTCCAGATACGCAGTATTTT. This translates into CASSLWTSGSPDTQYF.

The sample holds many counts of this clonotype. The gene calls are TRBV7-9 and TRBJ2-7; TRBD1 aligns across 8 bases. Germline CDR1 and CDR2: SEHNR and FQNEAQ (reference sequence). The CDR3 covers 14 residues. The trim removed 4 bases at V and 3 bases at J, leaving 5 bases unmatched. DNA for the CDR3: TGTGCCAGCAGCTCCGGGACAGGATTCTACGAGCAGTACTTC. This gives the protein CASSSGTGFYEQYF.

With regard to this clonotype: A read error is possible here, since a much larger clone lies one base away. The rearrangement uses TRBV11-2 and TRBJ2-2; D gene uncertain. Germline V gene lookup returns CDR1 SGHAT and CDR2 FQNNGV. The length of the CDR3 is 14 residues. The CDR3 DNA reads as TGTGCCAGCGGCTTAGTCCCGAACACCGGGGAGCTGTTTTTT. Translation: CASGLVPNTGELFF.

The chain couples TRBV30 to TRBJ2-5; D possibly uses TRBD1 or TRBD2 (5 bases each). The CDR3 is 13 amino acids. From germline, CDR1 is GTSNPN and CDR2 SVGIG (reference sequence). V dropped 2 bases and J dropped 4 bases, with 11 bases sitting between them. The CDR3 DNA follows: TGTGCCTGGAGTATAACAGGAGGAGAGACCCAGTACTTC. This encodes CAWSITGGETQYF.

This clonotype has a handful of counts. This rearrangement joins TRBV5-8 to TRBJ2-1, with D possibly TRBD2 on 6 matching bases. V was shortened by 10 bases and J by 3 bases, with 14 bases between the two germline ends. The CDR3 has 13 residues. CDR1 is SGHTS, CDR2 YDEGEE, per germline. This CDR3 reads CAGRGSDYNEQFF. CDR3 coding DNA: TGTGCCGGCCGGGGGAGCGACTACAATGAGCAGTTCTTC.

V usage is TRBV7-6 and J usage is TRBJ2-2; 8 nucleotides agree with TRBD1. Germline CDR1 is SGHVS and CDR2 is FNYEAQ. With V trimmed by 5 bases and J by 3 bases, 5 bases remained unmatched. The length of the CDR3 is 15 residues. CDR3 in DNA: TGTGCCAGCAGCGCCGGGACAGGTTACACCGGGGAGCTGTTTTTT. Its translation is CASSAGTGYTGELFF.

This clonotype showed up just a few times. The chain joins TRBV10-3 to TRBJ1-1, with a possible D match to TRBD1 (6 bases). CDR3 length: 12 amino acids. Germline V gives CDR1 ENHRY, CDR2 SYGVKD. Trimming pared 4 bases from V and 8 bases from J, leaving 11 bases between. The CDR3 coding sequence is TGTGCCATCAGTGGTAACAGGGACGAAGCTTTCTTT. As protein: CAISGNRDEAFF.

This clonotype was detected a few times. The chain is built from TRBV15 and TRBJ2-1; 8 nucleotides align to TRBD1. CDR3 length: 17 amino acids. The germline V gene encodes CDR1 LNHNV and CDR2 YYDKDF (reference sequence). The V gene end was trimmed by 0 bases and the J gene end by 3 bases; junction bases not matched to a gene: 7. The CDR3 DNA follows: TGTGCCACCAGCAGAGATTTTGGACAGGGAGGCTACAATGAGCAGTTCTTC. Encoded protein: CATSRDFGQGGYNEQFF.

V is TRBV4-2 and J is TRBJ1-1; no firm D call. Germline CDR1 reads LGHNA; CDR2 reads YNFKEQ. Between the trimmed V and J ends, which lost 1 base and 4 bases, there was a span of 10 bases. This CDR3 contains 14 residues. CDR3 sequence: CASSQGSLITEAFF. Here the CDR3 DNA reads TGTGCCAGCAGCCAAGGTTCGTTGATCACTGAAGCTTTCTTT.

This clonotype was counted ten times or more. The gene calls are TRBV12-3 or TRBV12-4 and TRBJ1-6, with D uncertain. Trimming left V 9 bases short and J 6 bases short, with 12 bases between. The CDR3 is made up of 13 amino acids. The CDR3 sequence: CASIGVGNSPLHF. Written as DNA, the CDR3 is TGTGCCAGTATCGGGGTGGGTAATTCACCCCTCCACTTT.

Only a few counts were recorded for this clonotype. The genes are TRBV12-3 or TRBV12-4 and TRBJ1-3; D is unclear. CDR3 length: 14 residues. The germline V and J ends were trimmed by 3 bases and 0 bases, with 6 bases remaining between them. The CDR3 loop is CASSFGVSGNTIYF. The CDR3 DNA sequence: TGTGCCAGCAGTTTCGGGGTCTCTGGAAACACCATATATTTT.